Below are 25 T cell receptor beta chains sequenced from a single sample in a study of cytomegalovirus exposure and HLA in healthy donors. Amplification used 60 Vbeta primers and 13 Jbeta primers. Measured with immunoSEQ multiplex PCR; TCRdb has only the in-frame clones, and not every one. The table shows fewer than 150,000 clones, with 60% to 80% occurring only once. Sequencing was performed on PBMCs. Receptors originate from a woman aged 50 to 60 in good health and CMV-seronegative.

V and J are TRBV7-6 and TRBJ1-6; the match to TRBD1 covers 9 bases. The CDR3 sequence is 17 residues long. The V segment lost 5 bases and the J segment 10 bases; nucleotides outside the gene matches: 15. Germline assignment: CDR1 SGHVS and CDR2 FNYEAQ. The CDR3: CASSIRTGDAQASPLHF. CDR3 coding DNA: TGTGCCAGCAGCATACGGACAGGGGACGCTCAGGCCTCACCCCTCCACTTT.

This chain links TRBV5-1 with TRBJ1-2, with 9 bases fitting TRBD1. Germline CDR1 reads SGHRS; CDR2 reads YFSETQ. This CDR3 is 14 amino acids long. After removal of 4 bases from V and 8 bases from J, the junction contained 9 bases not matched to a gene. CDR3 in DNA: TGCGCCAGCAGCCCGGACTGGACAGGGGAGGGCTACACCTTC. Translated, it gives CASSPDWTGEGYTF. Full variable domain (rest looked up from reference TRBV5-1 and TRBJ1-2): KAGVTQTPRYLIKTRGQQVTLSCSPISGHRSVSWYQQTPGQGLQFLFEYFSETQRNKGNFPGRFSGRQFSNSRSEMNVSTLELGDSALYLCASSPDWTGEGYTFGSGTRLTVV.

In its sample, this clone was seen once. The rearrangement uses TRBV4-1 and TRBJ2-5; D remains ambiguous. The CDR3 length is 13 residues. The V gene's germline CDR1 is MGHRA and CDR2 YSYEKL. V was cut by 4 bases and J by 5 bases, with 11 bases left in between. CDR3 sequence: CASSPPGTETQYF. The CDR3 DNA sequence: TGCGCCAGCAGCCCCCCAGGTACGGAGACCCAGTACTTC.

The chain links TRBV5-5 to TRBJ1-6; no definite D call. Germline loops: CDR1 SGHKS, CDR2 YYEKEE (reference sequence). Trimming removed 3 bases at V and 1 base at J, with 11 bases between. The CDR3 has 16 residues. The CDR3 DNA sequence: TGTGCCAGCAGCTGGGAGATGGGGTCCTATAATTCACCCCTCCACTTT. Translation gives CASSWEMGSYNSPLHF.

CDR3 region: CASSGLSGGAPRELFF. For the CDR3, the DNA is TGTGCCAGCAGTGGGCTTAGCGGGGGGGCCCCCCGGGAGCTGTTTTTT. The rearrangement joins TRBV27 to TRBJ2-2; 11 bases agree with TRBD2. The V gene end was trimmed by 5 bases and the J gene end by 9 bases; junction bases not matched to a gene: 11. This CDR3 is built from 16 residues. Germline V gene data show CDR1 as MNHEY and CDR2 as SMNVEV (reference sequence).

The chain joins TRBV13 to TRBJ2-1, with TRBD2 as a possible D gene (6 bases). CDR1 and CDR2 from the germline V gene are PRHDT and FYEKMQ (reference sequence). This CDR3 comprises 12 residues. With 4 bases removed from V and 12 bases from J, the gap between germline ends came to 13 bases. CDR3 protein: CASSSGLAPQFF. CDR3 coding DNA: TGTGCCAGCAGCTCCGGGCTAGCGCCGCAGTTCTTC.

The rearrangement links TRBV5-4 to TRBJ2-7; 7 positions agree with TRBD2. Losses at the gene ends were 1 base for V and 0 bases for J; bases not matched to a gene: 4. CDR3 size: 15 residues. Germline CDR1 SGHNT, CDR2 YYREEE (reference sequence). The CDR3 coding sequence is TGTGCCAGCAGCTTGATCGGGGGGAGCTCCTACGAGCAGTACTTC. It is translated as CASSLIGGSSYEQYF.

The rearrangement uses TRBV4-1 and TRBJ1-2; possibly TRBD1 for D (5 bases). The CDR3 runs 15 residues. Looked up from germline, CDR1 is MGHRA and CDR2 is YSYEKL. V lost 0 bases and J lost 4, with 12 bases in between. The CDR3 DNA reads as TGCGCCAGCAGCCAAGAGGAAGACGGGGGCTATGGCTACACCTTC. Protein product: CASSQEEDGGYGYTF.

V usage is TRBV30 and J usage is TRBJ2-2; TRBD1 matches 8 bases. Germline V gene data show CDR1 as GTSNPN and CDR2 as SVGIG (reference sequence). The length of the CDR3 is 15 residues. The ends lost 3 bases at V and 5 bases at J; junction bases unmatched: 8. The CDR3 is CAWRSQTGGTGELFF. The CDR3, as DNA: TGTGCCTGGAGAAGTCAAACAGGGGGTACCGGGGAGCTGTTTTTT. Based on the CDR3 plus reference TRBV30 and TRBJ2-2, the full variable domain is SQTIHQWPATLVQPVGSPLSLECTVEGTSNPNLYWYRQAAGRGLQLLFYSVGIGQISSEVPQNLSASRPQDRQFILSSKKLLLSDSGFYLCAWRSQTGGTGELFFGEGSRLTVL.

The J gene is TRBJ1-2, the V gene TRBV15, with TRBD1 as a possible D gene (6 bases). The germline V gene has CDR1 LNHNV and CDR2 YYDKDF (reference sequence). CDR3 size: 14 residues. Trimming pared 6 bases from V and 8 bases from J, leaving 19 bases between. CDR3 in amino acids: CATSRPGQRGGYTF. In nucleotides, the CDR3 is TGTGCCACCAGTCGTCCCGGACAGAGAGGAGGCTACACCTTC.

CDR3 coding DNA: TGTGCCAGCAGCTTAGACCAGTATAGCAATCAGCCCCAGCATTTT. Translating it yields CASSLDQYSNQPQHF. The V gene is TRBV11-2, the J gene TRBJ1-5; D gene unclear. Germline CDR1 and CDR2: SGHAT and FQNNGV. CDR3 length equals 15 residues. The germline V and J ends were trimmed by 0 bases and 0 bases, with 6 bases remaining between them.

The CDR3 protein is CASSQVMGRGFEQCGYTF. The CDR3 DNA sequence: TGCGCCAGCAGCCAAGTTATGGGGAGGGGTTTTGAGCAATGCGGCTACACCTTC. The rearrangement uses TRBV4-1 and TRBJ1-2; perhaps TRBD1 as D (5 bases). The CDR3 has 18 amino acids. Trimming took off 1 base at V and 8 bases at J, with 26 bases between the two ends. Looked up from germline, CDR1 is MGHRA and CDR2 is YSYEKL.

CDR3 in amino acids: CASSTRTGANEKLFF. In DNA, the CDR3 is TGTGCCAGCAGCACGCGGACAGGGGCTAATGAAAAACTGTTTTTT. J is TRBJ1-4 and V is TRBV5-6; 9 nucleotides align to TRBD1. The germline CDR1 and CDR2 sequences are SGHDT and YYEEEE. The CDR3 runs 15 residues. V shed 4 bases and J 3 bases; nucleotides not matched to a gene: 4.

CDR3 protein: CASSGRQSNTGELFF. DNA of the CDR3: TGCGCCAGCAGTGGGAGACAGTCGAACACCGGGGAGCTGTTTTTT. J is TRBJ2-2 and V is TRBV10-1; D possibly corresponds to TRBD1 (5 bases). Germline V gene lookup returns CDR1 WNHNN and CDR2 SYGVQD (reference sequence). The length of the CDR3 is 15 residues. V shed 4 bases and J shed 0 bases, with 9 bases lying between them.

This clone was seen a handful of times. This chain connects TRBV5-1 to TRBJ2-2; tentative D call: TRBD1 (5 bases). Germline CDR1 and CDR2: SGHRS and YFSETQ. Trimming took off 0 bases at V and 5 bases at J, with 8 bases between the two ends. There are 14 residues in the CDR3. CDR3 residues: CASSLAGLTGELFF. The CDR3 DNA sequence: TGCGCCAGCAGCTTGGCAGGGCTTACCGGGGAGCTGTTTTTT.

The rearrangement joins TRBV29-1 to TRBJ2-1; 10 nucleotides agree with TRBD1. After removal of 7 bases from V and 6 bases from J, the junction contained 9 bases not matched to a gene. CDR1 and CDR2 from the germline V gene are SQVTM and ANQGSEA. The CDR3 sequence is 14 residues long. The CDR3 sequence: CSALGTGATNEQFF. CDR3 coding DNA: TGCAGCGCCCTCGGGACAGGGGCCACCAATGAGCAGTTCTTC.

The table lists this clone with a few counts. The J gene is TRBJ1-2, the V gene TRBV10-1; 7 bases map to TRBD1. The germline CDR1 and CDR2 sequences are WNHNN and SYGVQD (reference sequence). The CDR3 length is 14 residues. J gave up 2 bases and V 7 bases, and 7 bases lay outside the gene matches. The CDR3 DNA is TGCGCCAGCATAACAGACAGGGCCAACTATGGCTACACCTTC. This sequence encodes CASITDRANYGYTF.

This sequence joins TRBV7-8 and TRBJ1-2; 9 nucleotides match TRBD1. This CDR3 has 17 residues. With 4 bases clipped from V and 4 bases from J, the junction kept 13 bases outside the gene matches. CDR1 is SGHVS and CDR2 is FQNEAQ in the germline V gene. CDR3 sequence reads: CASSSGTGSRTIYGYTF. CDR3 coding DNA: TGTGCCAGCAGCTCCGGGACAGGGTCGCGGACGATCTATGGCTACACCTTC.

V is TRBV7-2 and J is TRBJ2-3, with 9 positions matching TRBD2. V trimming: 5 bases; J trimming: 0 bases; junction bases outside the gene matches: 12. Germline V gives CDR1 SGHTA, CDR2 FQGNSA. The CDR3 is 18 amino acids. The CDR3 is CASSPGRGGSPSTDTQYF. The CDR3 coding sequence is TGTGCCAGCAGCCCCGGGCGGGGGGGTTCCCCTAGCACAGATACGCAGTATTTT. The whole variable domain, filled in from reference TRBV7-2 and TRBJ2-3, reads GAGVSQSPSNKVTEKGKDVELRCDPISGHTALYWYRQSLGQGLEFLIYFQGNSAPDKSGLPSDRFSAERTGGSVSTLTIQRTQQEDSAVYLCASSPGRGGSPSTDTQYFGPGTRLTVL.

The chain is built from TRBV27 and TRBJ2-5; the D is unclear. Germline CDR1 and CDR2: MNHEY and SMNVEV (reference sequence). V lost 4 bases, J lost 3 bases, and 9 bases lay in between. This CDR3 is 13 amino acids long. The CDR3 DNA is TGTGCCAGCAGTTACGGTCTCGAAGAGACCCAGTACTTC. It yields the protein CASSYGLEETQYF.

The chain links TRBV28 to TRBJ2-3, with D maybe TRBD1 (5 bases). The CDR3 is 17 amino acids. Germline-derived CDR1 and CDR2 are MDHEN and SYDVKM. V shed 3 bases and J shed 3 bases, with 19 bases lying between them. CDR3 in amino acids: CASSFQSVGVSTDTQYF. The CDR3 bases are TGTGCCAGCAGTTTCCAGAGCGTAGGGGTTTCTACAGATACGCAGTATTTT. Full variable domain (missing parts from reference TRBV28 and TRBJ2-3): DVKVTQSSRYLVKRTGEKVFLECVQDMDHENMFWYRQDPGLGLRLIYFSYDVKMKEKGDIPEGYSVSREKKERFSLILESASTNQTSMYLCASSFQSVGVSTDTQYFGPGTRLTVL.

This clone has just a few counts. J is TRBJ2-1 and V is TRBV6-1, with TRBD1 as a possible D gene (6 bases). The CDR3 totals 12 residues. Between the trimmed V and J ends, which lost 10 bases and 9 bases, there was a span of 16 bases. Per germline, CDR1 MNHNS and CDR2 SASEGT. CDR3 in DNA: TGTGCCACCTACAGGGTGCTGGGTGAGCAGTTCTTC. This translates into CATYRVLGEQFF.

This clone was seen more than once but under ten times. The CDR3 DNA is TGTGCCAATCCCAGGGGCAGGGTAGACGGCTACACCTTC. Protein: CANPRGRVDGYTF. The chain couples TRBV2 to TRBJ1-2, with D possibly matching TRBD1 (6 bases). Trimming left V 10 bases short and J 8 bases short, with 20 bases between. The CDR3 extends over 13 amino acids. Germline values: CDR1 SNHLY, CDR2 FYNNEI.

This clone showed up just a few times. CDR3 DNA sequence: TGTGCCAGCAGACGTCCGGGGGTGGACGGGGAGCTGTTTTTT. Amino acid sequence: CASRRPGVDGELFF. The chain joins TRBV6-1 to TRBJ2-2; perhaps TRBD2 as D (6 bases). Trimming stripped 6 bases from V and 7 bases from J, with 15 bases between. Germline CDR1 reads MNHNS; CDR2 reads SASEGT. CDR3 length: 14 residues.

The chain links TRBV28 to TRBJ2-2; 7 positions agree with TRBD2. The CDR3 spans 15 residues. The germline V gene has CDR1 MDHEN and CDR2 SYDVKM. V was clipped by 3 bases and J by 3 bases; unmatched bases: 4. In DNA form, the CDR3 reads TGTGCCAGCAGTTTTGGGGGGGTAGACACCGGGGAGCTGTTTTTT. Translating it yields CASSFGGVDTGELFF.